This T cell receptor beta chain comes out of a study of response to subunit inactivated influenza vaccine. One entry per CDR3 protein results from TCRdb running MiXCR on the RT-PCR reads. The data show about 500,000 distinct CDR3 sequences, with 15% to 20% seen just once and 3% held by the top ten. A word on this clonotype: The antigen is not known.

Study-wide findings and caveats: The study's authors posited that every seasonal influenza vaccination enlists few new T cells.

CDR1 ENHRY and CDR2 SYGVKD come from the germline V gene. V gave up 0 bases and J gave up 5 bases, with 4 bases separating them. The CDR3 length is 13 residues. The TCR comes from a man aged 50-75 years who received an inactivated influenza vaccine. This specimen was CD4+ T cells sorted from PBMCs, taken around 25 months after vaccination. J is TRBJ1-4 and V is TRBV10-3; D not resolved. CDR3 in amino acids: CAISESMNEKLFF. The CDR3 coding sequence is TGTGCCATCAGTGAGTCGATGAATGAAAAACTGTTTTTT.